This entry features one TCR beta chain sequence. Germline V CDR1 and CDR2: SEHNR, FQNEAQ (reference sequence). This CDR3 region has 12 residues. Trimming left V 5 bases short and J 3 bases short, with 5 bases between. Amplification used 60 Vbeta primers and 13 Jbeta primers. Repertoires were generated with immunoSEQ multiplex PCR, while TCRdb's copy carries only in-frame clones and drops some. The sample carries about 200,000 clones, around 73% recorded once. This sample is part of a study of cytomegalovirus exposure and HLA in healthy donors. The chain is built from TRBV7-9 and TRBJ1-3, with D unclear. The TCR originated in a male donor in good health and CMV-seronegative. Sequencing input: PBMCs. The CDR3 DNA sequence: TGTGCCAGCAGCCCTAGTGGAAACACCATATATTTT. Its translation is CASSPSGNTIYF.